Sequencing of this T cell receptor (beta chain) was carried out in a study of molecular identifiers for immune sequencing clone quantification. Study observations and caveats: Effector cells kept over 98% of their molecules in clones above 20 RNA copies, while naive cells kept under 1% there. Because of identical TCR molecules sharing a barcode, sizes of highly expanded clones could be underestimated.

CDR1 is WSHSY, CDR2 SAAADI, per germline. The CDR3 runs to 16 residues. V gave up 5 bases and J gave up 4 bases, with 17 bases separating them. As for this clonotype: Its specificity is not known.

TCRdb ran MiXCR on the PCR reads and lists one entry per CDR3 protein. The sample lists about 640,000 distinct CDR3 sequences, roughly 21% occurring once. The sequence was collected from a human donor in good health. Some libraries in this study had Jurkat cell RNA spiked in. The chain recombines TRBV10-2 with TRBJ2-2; TRBD1 is a possible D gene (6 bases). Sequencing used naive CD8+ T cells from blood, with Jurkat cell RNA spiked in. Subset specified: FACS-sorted CD8+CD4-CCR7+CD45RA+ naive T cells. The CDR3 DNA reads as TGCGCCAGCAGTTTTGGGCAGGGGACGCCCACCGGGGAGCTGTTTTTT. This gives the protein CASSFGQGTPTGELFF.